These 5 T cell receptor beta chains originate from one sample sequenced in a study of beta chain features in type 1 diabetes. Of the isolated RNA, all was reverse transcribed, and so the sequenced material was expressed TCRB transcripts. Assay used: immunoSEQ multiplex PCR; TCRdb lists only in-frame clones, some missing. The table shows hundreds of thousands of clones, with 12% to 15% occurring only once. The sequenced sample consisted of naive CD4+ T cells from blood. All receptors derive from a woman between 35 and 50 years old in good health.

This clone was picked up one time. This sequence joins TRBV19 and TRBJ2-2; D unresolved. The CDR3 contains 14 residues. Deletions cut 3 bases from V and 6 bases from J, with 11 bases between. Germline CDR1 is LNHDA and CDR2 is SQIVND (reference sequence). Here the CDR3 reads CASSIPPPAGELFF. In DNA form, the CDR3 reads TGTGCCAGTAGTATTCCCCCCCCAGCCGGGGAGCTGTTTTTT.

This clone was found a few times. The identical CDR3 is also encoded by other nucleotide sequences in the sample. V gene TRBV5-1 combines with J gene TRBJ2-7; the match to TRBD2 covers 11 bases. CDR1 is SGHRS and CDR2 is YFSETQ in the germline V gene. This CDR3 comprises 15 residues. The junction had 7 bases not matched to a gene; V was cut back by 5 bases and J by 3 bases. The CDR3 region is CASSSTSGVVYEQYF. CDR3 nucleotides: TGCGCCAGCAGTTCGACTAGCGGGGTAGTCTACGAGCAGTACTTC.

The table lists this clone with a few counts. The chain has TRBV9 and TRBJ1-3; the D is unclear. Trimming left V 7 bases short and J 5 bases short, with 13 bases between. Per germline, CDR1 SGDLS and CDR2 YYNGEE. The CDR3 extends over 13 amino acids. The CDR3 DNA follows: TGTGCCAGCCCCCGGAGAGGGAGAAACACCATATATTTT. Protein product: CASPRRGRNTIYF.

The V and J genes are TRBV14 and TRBJ1-2, with 8 bases lining up with TRBD1. V was pared by 8 bases and J by 4 bases, with 0 bases of the junction left unmatched. This CDR3 spans 11 amino acids. The germline gives CDR1 SGHDN, CDR2 FVKESK. The CDR3 coding sequence is TGTGCCAGCGGACAGGGCTATGGCTACACCTTC. Amino acids: CASGQGYGYTF.

This rearrangement joins TRBV18 to TRBJ1-2; 7 positions agree with TRBD1. V lost 3 bases, J lost 6 bases, and 7 bases stayed unmatched. From germline, CDR1 is KGHSH and CDR2 LQKENI. The CDR3 is 14 amino acids. The CDR3 loop is CASSPLDRADGYTF. For the CDR3, the DNA is TGTGCCAGCTCACCGCTTGACAGGGCGGATGGCTACACCTTC.